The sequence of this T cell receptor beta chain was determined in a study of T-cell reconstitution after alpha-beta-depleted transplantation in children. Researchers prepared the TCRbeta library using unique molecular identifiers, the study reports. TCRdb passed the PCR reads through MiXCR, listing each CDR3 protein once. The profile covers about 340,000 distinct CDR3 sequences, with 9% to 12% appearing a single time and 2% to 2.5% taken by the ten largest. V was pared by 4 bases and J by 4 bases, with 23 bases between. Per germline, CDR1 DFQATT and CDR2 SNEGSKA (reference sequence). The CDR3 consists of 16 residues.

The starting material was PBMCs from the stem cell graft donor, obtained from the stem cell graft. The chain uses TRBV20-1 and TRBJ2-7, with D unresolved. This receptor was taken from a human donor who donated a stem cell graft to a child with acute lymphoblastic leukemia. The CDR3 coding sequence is TGCAGTGCTAAGCCTAACCTTTGGACGGTAGAGTACGAGCAGTACTTC. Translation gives CSAKPNLWTVEYEQYF.